These T cell receptor beta chains were read from a single sample in a study of blood T cell repertoires in COVID-19. The data were produced by immunoSEQ multiplex PCR, yet TCRdb's version contains in-frame clones alone and is incomplete. Seen here are roughly 290,000 clones, roughly 84% observed once, and the top ten hold 0.75% to 0.95%. The sequenced material came from peripheral blood. These receptors were taken from a human donor with COVID-19, enrolled during active disease. The donor label of this sample is uncertain. The CDR3 runs from the conserved cysteine through the conserved F or W. The order of the fields is D gene, clone size, J gene, V gene, CDR3 protein, CDR3 DNA. D genes are given only for firm matches. The size field is filled for only some rows; it gives once, few, many or a size class.

>TRBD2|-|TRBJ2-2|TRBV29-1
CSVEGGATIRPGELFF
TGCAGCGTTGAGGGAGGGGCGACTATACGTCCCGGGGAGCTGTTTTTT
>TRBD1|-|TRBJ2-7|TRBV18
CASSPGQGIREQYF
TGTGCCAGCTCACCGGGACAGGGGATACGCGAGCAGTACTTC
>-|-|TRBJ1-2|TRBV28
CASETGGHYGYTF
TGTGCCAGCGAGACGGGGGGCCACTATGGCTACACCTTC
>-|-|TRBJ2-1|TRBV11-2
CASSHTGSFRNEQFF
TGTGCCAGCAGCCATACAGGGTCTTTTCGGAATGAGCAGTTCTTC
>-|-|TRBJ1-1|TRBV10-1
CASSDRRAGDTEAFF
TGCGCCAGCAGTGACCGCAGGGCAGGGGACACTGAAGCTTTCTTT
>-|few|TRBJ1-2|TRBV28
CASIGQSYYGYTF
TGTGCCAGCATTGGACAGTCTTACTATGGCTACACCTTC
>-|-|TRBJ2-5|TRBV7-6
CASSLAETQYF
TGTGCCAGCAGCTTGGCAGAGACCCAGTACTTC
>TRBD1|few|TRBJ1-5|TRBV15
CATSRQQGNGQPQHF
TGTGCCACCAGCAGACAACAGGGGAACGGGCAGCCCCAGCATTTT
>TRBD1|-|TRBJ2-7|TRBV11-3
CASSKGDRGFDEQYF
TGTGCCAGCAGCAAGGGGGACAGGGGGTTTGACGAGCAGTACTTC
>-|-|TRBJ2-2|TRBV7-3
CASSLIATGELFF
TGTGCCAGCAGCTTAATAGCCACCGGGGAGCTGTTTTTT
>-|-|TRBJ2-6|TRBV5-4
CASSFPFRETGANVLTF
TGTGCCAGCAGCTTCCCTTTTAGGGAGACCGGGGCCAACGTCCTGACTTTC
>TRBD1|-|TRBJ1-1|TRBV10-3
CAISEGTANTEAFF
TGTGCCATCAGTGAGGGGACAGCGAACACTGAAGCTTTCTTT
>TRBD1|-|TRBJ1-2|TRBV11-2
CASSIATGNYGYTF
TGTGCCAGCAGCATCGCGACAGGGAACTATGGCTACACCTTC
>-|-|TRBJ1-1|TRBV5-8
CATRTELMNTEAFF
TGTGCCACCCGGACAGAACTCATGAACACTGAAGCTTTCTTT
>TRBD1|-|TRBJ1-5|TRBV19
CASSMGPGQGQPQHF
TGTGCCAGTAGTATGGGACCGGGACAGGGTCAGCCCCAGCATTTT
>-|-|TRBJ2-5|TRBV5-5
CASSSSWATETQYF
TGTGCCAGCAGCTCCTCCTGGGCTACAGAGACCCAGTACTTC
>-|once|TRBJ1-5|TRBV27
CATSGDSNQPQHF
TGTGCCACCTCAGGGGATAGCAATCAGCCCCAGCATTTT
>TRBD2|-|TRBJ2-7|TRBV11-3
CASSLGASGSYEQYF
TGTGCCAGCAGCTTAGGGGCTAGCGGGAGTTACGAGCAGTACTTC
>-|few|TRBJ1-2|TRBV5-1
CASSLEGDWGYTF
TGCGCCAGCAGCTTGGAGGGGGATTGGGGCTACACCTTC
>-|-|TRBJ2-3|TRBV6-5
CASSYPPGEDRDTQYF
TGTGCCAGCAGTTACCCCCCTGGAGAAGATAGAGATACGCAGTATTTT
>TRBD1|many|TRBJ1-1|TRBV4-1
CASSRVPYRGPTEAFF
TGCGCCAGCAGCCGCGTGCCCTACAGGGGTCCCACTGAAGCTTTCTTT
>-|-|TRBJ2-5|TRBV11-2
CASSLDSLASQETQYF
TGTGCCAGCAGCTTAGATTCACTAGCTAGCCAAGAGACCCAGTACTTC
>-|-|TRBJ1-1|TRBV21-1
CASSKYRSDTEAFF
TGTGCCAGCAGCAAATACAGGTCTGACACTGAAGCTTTCTTT
>TRBD2|-|TRBJ2-2|TRBV14
CASSQDMGGLAGPNTGELFF
TGTGCCAGCAGCCAAGATATGGGGGGACTAGCGGGGCCCAACACCGGGGAGCTGTTTTTT
>-|-|TRBJ1-6|TRBV3-1/TRBV3-2
CASSQVGTPGSPLHF
TGTGCCAGCAGCCAAGTTGGGACACCGGGCTCACCCCTCCACTTT
>-|-|TRBJ1-3|TRBV28
CASLPLQVNSGNTIYF
TGTGCCTCCCTCCCCTTACAGGTTAACTCTGGAAACACCATATATTTT
>-|-|TRBJ1-5|TRBV28
CASKGPNQPQHF
TGTGCCAGCAAGGGGCCCAATCAGCCCCAGCATTTT
>TRBD1|-|TRBJ2-7|TRBV28
CASSLRQGNYEQYF
TGTGCCAGCAGTCTCAGACAGGGGAACTACGAGCAGTACTTC
>-|-|TRBJ1-3|TRBV7-9
CASSSGTPSNTIYF
TGTGCCAGCAGCTCCGGTACCCCTTCAAACACCATATATTTT
>-|-|TRBJ1-4|TRBV24-1
CATSDAGPREGEKLFF
TGTGCCACCAGTGACGCGGGCCCTCGGGAGGGTGAAAAACTGTTTTTT
>TRBD1|-|TRBJ1-6|TRBV29-1
CSIRTGADSPLHF
TGCAGCATACGGACAGGGGCGGACTCACCCCTCCACTTT
>TRBD1|-|TRBJ2-7|TRBV11-3
CASSFRQGSSYEQYF
TGTGCCAGCAGCTTCAGACAGGGCAGCTCCTACGAGCAGTACTTC
>-|-|TRBJ2-7|TRBV6-5
CASSSYSGHYEQYF
TGTGCCAGCAGTTCCTATAGCGGACACTACGAGCAGTACTTC
>-|-|TRBJ1-5|TRBV3-1/TRBV3-2
CASSQSPESNQPQHF
TGTGCCAGCAGCCAGAGTCCGGAGAGCAATCAGCCCCAGCATTTT
>TRBD2|-|TRBJ2-7|TRBV6-5
CASSDLGGVNYEQYF
TGTGCCAGCAGCGACCTCGGGGGGGTGAACTACGAGCAGTACTTC
>TRBD2|-|TRBJ2-7|TRBV28
CASSFHLAELAYEQYF
TGTGCCAGCAGCTTCCACCTAGCGGAGCTTGCCTACGAGCAGTACTTC
>-|-|TRBJ2-3|TRBV3-1/TRBV3-2
CASSQEPRGLDTQYF
TGTGCCAGCAGCCAAGAACCCCGGGGATTAGATACGCAGTATTTT
>-|-|TRBJ1-2|TRBV6-6
CASSYSSGGLGGYTF
TGTGCCAGCAGTTACTCGTCTGGGGGCCTGGGTGGCTACACCTTC
>TRBD1|-|TRBJ1-4|TRBV4-1
CASSQGRSGTGREKLFF
TGCGCCAGCAGCCAAGGCCGCTCCGGGACAGGACGAGAAAAACTGTTTTTT
>TRBD2|once|TRBJ2-7|TRBV27
CASSFFPTSGSREQYF
TGTGCCAGCAGTTTTTTTCCGACTAGCGGGTCTCGCGAGCAGTACTTC